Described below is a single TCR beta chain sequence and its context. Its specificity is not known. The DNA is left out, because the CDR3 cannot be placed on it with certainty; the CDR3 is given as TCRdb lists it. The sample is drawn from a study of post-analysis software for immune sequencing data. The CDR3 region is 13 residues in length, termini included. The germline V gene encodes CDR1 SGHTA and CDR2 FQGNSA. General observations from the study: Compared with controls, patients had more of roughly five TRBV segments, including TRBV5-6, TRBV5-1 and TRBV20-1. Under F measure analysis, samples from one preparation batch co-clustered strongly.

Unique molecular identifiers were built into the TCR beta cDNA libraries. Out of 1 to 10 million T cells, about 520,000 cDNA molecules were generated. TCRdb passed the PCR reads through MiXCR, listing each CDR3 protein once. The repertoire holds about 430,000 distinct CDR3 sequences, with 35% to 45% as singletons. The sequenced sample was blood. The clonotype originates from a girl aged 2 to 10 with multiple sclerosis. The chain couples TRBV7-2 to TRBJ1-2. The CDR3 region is CASSLDSSSGYTF.